The rows below give T cell receptor beta chains drawn from one sample of a study of T cells in Graves' hyperthyroidism and ophthalmopathy. MiXCR, run by TCRdb on the multiplex PCR reads, gives a single entry per CDR3 protein. The table has about 260,000 distinct CDR3 sequences, less than 30% seen once; the top ten hold roughly a quarter. The sequencing input was blood. The receptors were sampled from a middle-aged man with Graves' hyperthyroidism that later progressed to Graves' ophthalmopathy. The CDR3 runs from the conserved cysteine through the conserved F or W.

TRBV3-1,TRBJ1-5,CASSPQGLDQPQHF
TRBV12-3/TRBV12-4,TRBJ2-5,CASDQTSGSGMHF
TRBV20-1,TRBJ1-1,CSARGRAGGTEAFF
TRBV6-2/TRBV6-3,TRBJ2-1,CASSPRISGRRIPSSYNEQFF
TRBV7-8,TRBJ1-1,CASSLGTVEAFF
TRBV19,TRBJ2-7,CASSPVGYSYEQYF
TRBV11-2,TRBJ2-7,CASSPPGGVGEQYF
TRBV15,TRBJ2-7,CATSRDGRRAGGSRSYEQYF
TRBV18,TRBJ1-2,CASSQPTSGTDSYGYTF
TRBV19,TRBJ2-2,CASSMPNLGLAKTGELFF
TRBV5-1,TRBJ2-7,CASSFSPARWPAVYYEQYF